Presented here are 23 T cell receptor beta chains from one specimen sequenced in a study of T cells in Graves' hyperthyroidism and ophthalmopathy. Regions amplified from RNA transcripts were the TCR beta CDR3 regions. Researchers ran a first-round RT-PCR on the TCR CDR3 using the HTBI primer set. TCRdb itself ran the multiplex PCR reads through MiXCR, one entry per CDR3 protein. Here the sample spans 300,000 to 450,000 distinct CDR3 sequences, more than 12% being singletons. Sequencing used blood. These receptors came from a woman in her twenties or thirties with Graves' ophthalmopathy.

This clonotype was counted many times. The rearrangement links TRBV2 to TRBJ1-6; D uncertain. Deletions cut 7 bases from V and 7 bases from J, with 20 bases between. Per the germline V gene, CDR1 is SNHLY and CDR2 is FYNNEI. CDR3 size: 16 residues. This CDR3 is CASNQNIHTGNSPLHF. The CDR3 region has the DNA TGTGCCAGCAACCAAAATATACACACTGGGAATTCACCCCTCCACTTT.

This clonotype was seen a few times. The CDR3 nucleotides are TGCGCCAGCAGCCTTGTGGGGGGAGATCAGCCCCAGCATTTT. Translated: CASSLVGGDQPQHF. The rearrangement links TRBV4-1 to TRBJ1-5; a possible D gene is TRBD1 (5 bases). The germline gives CDR1 MGHRA, CDR2 YSYEKL. V lost 4 bases to trimming and J lost 5 bases, with 12 bases between them. This CDR3 is built from 14 residues.

This rearrangement joins TRBV28 to TRBJ1-1, with a tentative D call TRBD1 (5 bases). The CDR3 has 16 residues. V was trimmed by 6 bases and J by 0 bases, leaving 17 bases between them. The V gene's germline CDR1 is MDHEN and CDR2 SYDVKM. CDR3 bases: TGTGCCAGCAGCCCTACAGGTCGGTTCATGAACACTGAAGCTTTCTTT. It codes for CASSPTGRFMNTEAFF.

The CDR3 sequence is CASSLALAGASDTQYF. CDR3 bases: TGCGCCAGCAGCTTGGCGCTCGCGGGAGCATCAGATACGCAGTATTTT. V is TRBV5-1 and J is TRBJ2-3; 7 bases map to TRBD2. This CDR3 is 16 amino acids long. The V and J ends lost 0 bases and 4 bases, in that order; junction bases with no gene match: 8. The germline CDR1 and CDR2 sequences are SGHRS and YFSETQ.

The V and J genes are TRBV6-1 and TRBJ1-1; D is undetermined. Germline-derived CDR1 and CDR2 are MNHNS and SASEGT. The length of the CDR3 is 14 residues. Trimming removed 0 bases at V and 7 bases at J, with 12 bases between. CDR3 bases: TGTGCCAGCAGTGAAGCGGCATCCAACTTTGAAGCTTTCTTT. This gives the protein CASSEAASNFEAFF.

Comment on this clonotype: Since a much larger clone is just one base distant, this may be a read error. This rearrangement joins TRBV13 to TRBJ2-7; D unclear. Germline lookup yields CDR1 PRHDT and CDR2 FYEKMQ (reference sequence). The CDR3 has 13 amino acids. V was shortened by 7 bases and J by 0 bases, with 10 bases between the two germline ends. DNA for the CDR3: TGTGCCAGCAACTCGACATTCTCCTACGAGCAGTACTTC. This codes for CASNSTFSYEQYF.

Only a few counts were recorded for this clonotype. This chain connects TRBV9 to TRBJ1-2; unclear D gene. Germline V gene sequence: CDR1 SGDLS, CDR2 YYNGEE. The CDR3 runs to 18 residues. The V gene lost 3 bases and the J gene lost 0 bases, with 21 bases spanning the gap. CDR3 coding DNA: TGTGCCAGCAGCGACGCCGCGACACGGGCGTTTGCTAACTATGGCTACACCTTC. This encodes CASSDAATRAFANYGYTF.

This clonotype was seen at least ten times. The CDR3 sequence is CASSDGRTNQPQHF. Written as DNA, the CDR3 is TGTGCCAGCAGTGATGGCAGAACTAATCAGCCCCAGCATTTT. The chain combines TRBV2 with TRBJ1-5; D is unclear. The CDR3 covers 14 residues. The germline V gene has CDR1 SNHLY and CDR2 FYNNEI. V was shortened by 3 bases and J by 4 bases, with 10 bases between the two germline ends. Filled out from reference TRBV2 and TRBJ1-5, the complete variable domain reads EPEVTQTPSHQVTQMGQEVILRCVPISNHLYFYWYRQILGQKVEFLVSFYNNEISEKSEIFDDQFSVERPDGSNFTLKIRSTKLEDSAMYFCASSDGRTNQPQHFGDGTRLSIL.

This clonotype has a count of ten or more. The J gene is TRBJ1-1, the V gene TRBV7-3, with D perhaps TRBD1 (5 bases). The CDR3 extends over 13 amino acids. Germline CDR1 SGHTA, CDR2 FQGTGA. Trimming shortened V by 5 bases and J by 3 bases, and 10 bases separated the two germline ends. The CDR3 protein is CASSVGTDTEAFF. The CDR3 nucleotides are TGTGCCAGCAGCGTCGGGACCGACACTGAAGCTTTCTTT.

Ten or more counts support this clonotype. The chain combines TRBV13 with TRBJ2-5; TRBD2 agrees at 7 bases. V shed 5 bases and J 1 base; nucleotides not matched to a gene: 10. CDR3 size: 16 residues. Germline loops: CDR1 PRHDT, CDR2 FYEKMQ (reference sequence). The CDR3 sequence is CASSTRDGGTQETQYF. The CDR3 bases are TGTGCCAGCAGCACCCGGGACGGGGGGACCCAAGAGACCCAGTACTTC.

The rearrangement joins TRBV27 to TRBJ1-2; no definite D call. The V end was cut by 1 base, the J end by 2 bases, with 5 bases between. Germline CDR1 is MNHEY and CDR2 is SMNVEV (reference sequence). The CDR3 totals 13 residues. The CDR3 here is CASSLFRNYGYTF. CDR3 nucleotides: TGTGCCAGCAGTTTATTCAGAAACTATGGCTACACCTTC.

This clonotype was seen ten or more times. CDR3 residues: CSARDGSTDTQYF. DNA for the CDR3: TGCAGTGCTAGAGATGGGAGCACAGATACGCAGTATTTT. This chain links TRBV20-1 with TRBJ2-3; D ambiguous. The V gene's germline CDR1 is DFQATT and CDR2 SNEGSKA (reference sequence). V shed 0 bases and J shed 0 bases, with 4 bases lying between them. This CDR3 has 13 residues.

This clonotype was seen repeatedly, ten times or more. The chain carries TRBV20-1 and TRBJ2-7; D uncertain. The length of the CDR3 is 11 residues. Between the trimmed V and J ends, which lost 4 bases and 6 bases, there was a span of 10 bases. CDR1 is DFQATT and CDR2 is SNEGSKA in the germline V gene (reference sequence). DNA for the CDR3: TGCAGTGCTACCAGCCCGGGCGAGCAGTACTTC. Translating gives CSATSPGEQYF.

About this clonotype itself: Just one base apart from a much larger clone, this may be a read error. The V and J genes are TRBV2 and TRBJ1-1, with D uncertain. There are 15 residues in the CDR3. With 8 bases removed from V and 3 bases from J, the gap between germline ends came to 19 bases. Germline V gene sequence: CDR1 SNHLY, CDR2 FYNNEI. The CDR3 spells CASCLQPIRDTEAFF. In DNA form, the CDR3 reads TGTGCCAGCTGTCTCCAGCCGATACGGGACACTGAAGCTTTCTTT. Complete variable domain (other parts from reference TRBV2 and TRBJ1-1): EPEVTQTPSHQVTQMGQEVILRCVPISNHLYFYWYRQILGQKVEFLVSFYNNEISEKSEIFDDQFSVERPDGSNFTLKIRSTKLEDSAMYFCASCLQPIRDTEAFFGQGTRLTVV.

The gene calls are TRBV6-5 and TRBJ2-5, with 8 nucleotides matching TRBD2. Germline V gene data show CDR1 as MNHEY and CDR2 as SVGAGI. Trimming at V came to 6 bases and at J to 0 bases, leaving 12 bases not matched to a gene. The CDR3 has 17 amino acids. CDR3 DNA sequence: TGTGCCAGCAGCTACAACCTCAAACTAGCGGACCAAGAGACCCAGTACTTC. This encodes CASSYNLKLADQETQYF.

The chain carries TRBV28 and TRBJ2-1; 10 bases fit TRBD2. Germline V CDR1 and CDR2: MDHEN, SYDVKM. J gave up 2 bases and V 5 bases, and 12 bases lay outside the gene matches. The CDR3 has 18 residues. The CDR3: CASSGDRTSGHPYNEQFF. CDR3 bases: TGTGCCAGCAGTGGGGACCGGACTAGCGGTCACCCCTACAATGAGCAGTTCTTC.

This clonotype was recorded a few times. The rearrangement uses TRBV20-1 and TRBJ2-4; D is unresolved. The germline CDR1 and CDR2 sequences are DFQATT and SNEGSKA (reference sequence). Between the trimmed V and J ends, which lost 1 base and 4 bases, there was a span of 5 bases. This CDR3 comprises 12 residues. Written as DNA, the CDR3 is TGCAGTGCTAGAGGGCTGAAAAACATTCAGTACTTC. This translates into CSARGLKNIQYF.

This clonotype was observed at least ten times. This chain connects TRBV11-2 to TRBJ2-7; the D gene is possibly TRBD2 (6 bases). V was clipped by 0 bases and J by 0 bases, with 12 bases between them. Germline V CDR1 and CDR2: SGHAT, FQNNGV. The CDR3 consists of 16 residues. The CDR3 DNA sequence: TGTGCCAGCAGCTTAGATCGGAGTAGCGGCTCCTACGAGCAGTACTTC. Protein: CASSLDRSSGSYEQYF.

This chain uses TRBV30 with TRBJ1-1, with a possible D match to TRBD1 (5 bases). With 3 bases removed from V and 12 bases from J, the gap between germline ends came to 17 bases. Per germline, CDR1 GTSNPN and CDR2 SVGIG (reference sequence). The CDR3 runs to 12 residues. The CDR3 coding sequence is TGTGCCTGGAGCCCGGGGGGGATTATAACTTTCTTT. Its protein is CAWSPGGIITFF.

V gene TRBV6-2 or TRBV6-3 combines with J gene TRBJ1-6; D might be TRBD1 (5 bases). The V gene's germline CDR1 is MNHEY and CDR2 SVGEGT. This CDR3 has 13 amino acids. V lost 5 bases, J lost 8 bases, and 10 bases lay in between. Here the CDR3 DNA reads TGTGCCAGCAGTGCGACAGTTGATTCACCCCTCCACTTT. It translates to CASSATVDSPLHF.

Many counts were recorded for this clonotype. Here the CDR3 reads CSARTLAGWYEQYF. CDR3 nucleotides: TGCAGTGCTAGAACCCTAGCTGGTTGGTACGAGCAGTACTTC. V gene TRBV20-1 combines with J gene TRBJ2-7; D is perhaps TRBD2 (5 bases). The CDR3 totals 14 residues. V was clipped by 2 bases and J by 4 bases, with 15 bases between them. Germline lookup yields CDR1 DFQATT and CDR2 SNEGSKA (reference sequence).

The chain links TRBV7-9 to TRBJ2-5; possible D gene TRBD2, 6 bases. Trimming left V 6 bases short and J 5 bases short, with 34 bases between. The germline V gene has CDR1 SEHNR and CDR2 FQNEAQ (reference sequence). This CDR3 is built from 20 residues. CDR3 bases: TGTGCCAGCAGTTTATTAAGCGGGCTCACCGGGGAGGATATCGCGGAGACCCAGTACTTC. Its protein product is CASSLLSGLTGEDIAETQYF.

The CDR3: CASSQGTSGKRNEQFF. The CDR3 DNA is TGTGCCAGCAGCCAGGGGACTAGCGGGAAAAGGAATGAGCAGTTCTTC. The J gene is TRBJ2-1, the V gene TRBV3-1, with 13 bases aligning to TRBD2. The trim removed 3 bases at V and 7 bases at J, leaving 6 bases unmatched. Germline V gives CDR1 LGHDT, CDR2 YNNKEL (reference sequence). The CDR3 contains 16 residues.